This is a list of T cell receptor beta chains from one sample in a study of long-term antiretroviral therapy in people with HIV. The method was immunoSEQ multiplex PCR; TCRdb's version includes in-frame clones alone and lacks a portion of them. The table records some 40,000 clones, 94% of them present only once. The starting material was unsorted PBMCs, obtained around 9.2 years after starting antiretroviral therapy. These receptors were collected from a man aged 25-45 years with HIV. CDR3s leave out the opening cysteine and the closing phenylalanine or tryptophan. Each record gives: V gene, CDR3 length, CDR3 protein.

TRBV6-5,12,ASSYSSGKETQY
TRBV30,11,AWSVPGGIEAF
TRBV28,13,ASSLQGAGNQPQH
TRBV29-1,13,SVEEARGAEDTQY
TRBV5-5,17,ASSPSAGPDFSGANVLT
TRBV19,12,ASSIVSGGHGYT
TRBV5-6,12,ASSLRGGRQPQH
TRBV6-1,14,ASSESLAGAQETQY
TRBV30,12,AWNTQGINEKLF
TRBV30,12,AWSVPGPYNEQF
TRBV6-6,12,ASSSRGDGTEAF
TRBV9,10,ASSVESSPLH
TRBV19,12,ASGQGANTDTQY
TRBV9,12,ASSITVNSSPLH
TRBV13,15,ASSLGPGQGTSYEQY
TRBV6-5,11,ASSYRQDYEQY
TRBV2,10,ASSPREGKLF
TRBV19,14,ASSSRTLGANQPQH
TRBV11-2,12,ASSFGTGGTGAF
TRBV11-2,13,ASSPLTVSSYEQY
TRBV7-8,11,ASSYDRLQPQH
TRBV7-9,16,ASSRGTSGTSSTDTQY
TRBV28,9,ASSRYQPQH
TRBV5-1,15,ASSLASEAGGRNEQF
TRBV7-9,9,ASSLRGGYT
TRBV28,10,ASSLGSYGYT
TRBV7-9,11,ASSLAAVEGYT
TRBV10-3,13,AISDHSQGTEKLF
TRBV5-1,13,ASSLVSGQGYEQY
TRBV5-1,10,ASSLTGVGYT
TRBV5-1,13,ASSLGDRGRDGYT
TRBV5-6,13,ASSLEFEGATEAF
TRBV13,13,ASSSGLGVRDTQY
TRBV9,13,ASSAGGGLYQPQH
TRBV7-9,13,ASSLGGGARETQY
TRBV28,13,ASRTRTVPNQPQH
TRBV10-3,15,AISESSGFQSNEKLF
TRBV6-5,13,ASKIGLAGPYEQY
TRBV7-2,11,ASSPRQVDTQY
TRBV5-8,13,ASSMGDWSNQPQH
TRBV4-1,14,ASSQGLAATYNEQF
TRBV7-7,13,ASSVTGGFGNTIY
TRBV19,13,ASSFAGLLNQPQH
TRBV5-1,13,ASSDGTNLLYGYT